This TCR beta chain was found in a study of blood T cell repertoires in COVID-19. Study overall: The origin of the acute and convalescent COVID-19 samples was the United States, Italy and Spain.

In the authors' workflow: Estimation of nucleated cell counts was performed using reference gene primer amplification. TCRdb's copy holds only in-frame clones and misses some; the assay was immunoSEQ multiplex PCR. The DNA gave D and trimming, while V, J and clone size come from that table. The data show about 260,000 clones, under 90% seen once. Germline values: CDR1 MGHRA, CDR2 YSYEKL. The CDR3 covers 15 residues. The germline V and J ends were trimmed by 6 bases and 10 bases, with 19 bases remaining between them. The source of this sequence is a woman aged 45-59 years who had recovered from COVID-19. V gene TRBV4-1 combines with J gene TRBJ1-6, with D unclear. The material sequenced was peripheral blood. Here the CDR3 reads CASSPVEGISSPLHF. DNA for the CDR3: TGCGCCAGCAGTCCCGTAGAGGGAATTTCCTCACCCCTCCACTTT.